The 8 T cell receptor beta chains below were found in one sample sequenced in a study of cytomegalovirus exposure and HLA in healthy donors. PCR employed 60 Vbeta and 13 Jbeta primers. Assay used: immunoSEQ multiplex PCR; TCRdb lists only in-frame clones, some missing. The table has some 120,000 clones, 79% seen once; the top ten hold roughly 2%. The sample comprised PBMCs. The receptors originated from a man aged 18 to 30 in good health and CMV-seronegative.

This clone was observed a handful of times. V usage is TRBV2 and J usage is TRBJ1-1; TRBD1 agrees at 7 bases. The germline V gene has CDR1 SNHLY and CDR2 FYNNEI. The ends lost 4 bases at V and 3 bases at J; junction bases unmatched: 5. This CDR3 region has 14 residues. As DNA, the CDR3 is TGTGCCAGCAGTGTACAGGGGCCCTACACTGAAGCTTTCTTT. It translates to CASSVQGPYTEAFF.

The DNA for the CDR3 is TGTGCCAGCACGCAGCGGGGCACAGATACGCAGTATTTT. It is translated as CASTQRGTDTQYF. V usage is TRBV6-5 and J usage is TRBJ2-3; perhaps TRBD2 as D (6 bases). Per the germline V gene, CDR1 is MNHEY and CDR2 is SVGAGI. V shed 7 bases and J shed 1 base, with 9 bases lying between them. The CDR3 has 13 amino acids.

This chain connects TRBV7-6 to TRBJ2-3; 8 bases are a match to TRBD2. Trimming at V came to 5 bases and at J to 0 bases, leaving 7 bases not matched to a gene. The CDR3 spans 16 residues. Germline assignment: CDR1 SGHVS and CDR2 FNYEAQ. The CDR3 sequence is CASSLRLAQSTDTQYF. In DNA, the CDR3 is TGTGCCAGCAGCCTTAGACTAGCGCAAAGCACAGATACGCAGTATTTT.

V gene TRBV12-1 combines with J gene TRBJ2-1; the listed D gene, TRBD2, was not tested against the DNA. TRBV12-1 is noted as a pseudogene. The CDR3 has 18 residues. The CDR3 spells CASSGDGTSGRTYNEQFF. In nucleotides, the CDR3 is TGTGCCAGCAGCGGGGACGGGACTAGCGGGAGGACCTACAATGAGCAGTTCTTC.

The CDR3 DNA reads as TGTGCCAGTAGTATTGGGACAATTCCAGCAAATGAAAAACTGTTTTTT. It is translated as CASSIGTIPANEKLFF. The chain couples TRBV19 to TRBJ1-4; TRBD1 is a possible D gene (6 bases). The CDR3 has 16 amino acids. Germline V CDR1 and CDR2: LNHDA, SQIVND (reference sequence). V was pared by 3 bases and J by 5 bases, with 16 bases between.

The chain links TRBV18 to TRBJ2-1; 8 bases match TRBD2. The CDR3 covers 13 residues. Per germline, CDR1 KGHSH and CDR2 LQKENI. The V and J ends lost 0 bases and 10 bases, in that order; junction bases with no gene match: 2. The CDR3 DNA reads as TGTGCCAGCTCACCACCGGCTAGCGGGGAGCAGTTCTTC. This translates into CASSPPASGEQFF.

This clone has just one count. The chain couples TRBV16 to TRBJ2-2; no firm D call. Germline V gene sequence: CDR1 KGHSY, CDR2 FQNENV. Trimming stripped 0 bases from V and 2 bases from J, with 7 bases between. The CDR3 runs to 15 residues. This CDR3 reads CASSQSAINTGELFF. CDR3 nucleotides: TGTGCCAGCAGCCAATCGGCCATTAACACCGGGGAGCTGTTTTTT.

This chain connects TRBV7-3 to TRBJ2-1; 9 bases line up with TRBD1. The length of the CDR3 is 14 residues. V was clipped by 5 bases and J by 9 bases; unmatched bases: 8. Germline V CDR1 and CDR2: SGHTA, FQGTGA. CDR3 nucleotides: TGTGCCAGCAGCACCGGGACAGGGTGGAGTGAGCAGTTCTTC. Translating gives CASSTGTGWSEQFF. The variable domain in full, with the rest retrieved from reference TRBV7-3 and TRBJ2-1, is GAGVSQTPSNKVTEKGKYVELRCDPISGHTALYWYRQSLGQGPEFLIYFQGTGAADDSGLPNDRFFAVRPEGSVSTLKIQRTERGDSAVYLCASSTGTGWSEQFFGPGTRLTVL.